This is a list of T cell receptor beta chains from one sample in a study of blood T cell repertoires in COVID-19. Profiling relied on immunoSEQ multiplex PCR, and the TCRdb table lists in-frame clones only, not all of them. The table records 150,000 to 200,000 clones, 83% of them present only once. The sample was peripheral blood. Receptor source: a human donor in a cohort sampled during active COVID-19. The conserved cysteine and the conserved F or W are not part of the CDR3 here. The order of the fields is V gene, J gene, CDR3 protein.

>TRBV9|TRBJ2-7
ASSVRRDSYEQY
>TRBV3-1/TRBV3-2|TRBJ1-1
ASSQVGGVTEAF
>TRBV27|TRBJ2-2
ASSSASGRGTGELF
>TRBV27|TRBJ1-3
ASSLYGKGNTIY
>TRBV18|TRBJ2-2
ASSPPGLPTGELF
>TRBV27|TRBJ1-5
ASSSSDRRSNQPQH
>TRBV4-3|TRBJ2-1
ASSQGALAEFYNEQF
>TRBV27|TRBJ1-2
ASSLTGVRGISYGYT
>TRBV28|TRBJ2-7
ASSSPGQGAYEQY
>TRBV11-2|TRBJ2-1
ASSPAGGLINEQF
>TRBV28|TRBJ2-7
ASSRTGTAYEQY
>TRBV6-5|TRBJ1-6
ASTAGGHPNSPLH
>TRBV11-2|TRBJ2-2
ASSPRGSAGSANTGELF
>TRBV9|TRBJ2-7
ASSVGGLAGDYEQY
>TRBV7-2|TRBJ1-5
ATQETGDQPQH
>TRBV10-1|TRBJ2-1
ASSESRTDYYNEQF
>TRBV19|TRBJ2-1
ASSIDQGTYYFNEQF
>TRBV19|TRBJ2-7
ASSTTDRVPYEQY
>TRBV19|TRBJ1-2
ASTHPEGQGVRPWNYGYT
>TRBV4-3|TRBJ2-6
ASSQDLRLSGANVLT
>TRBV28|TRBJ1-1
ASSPPGRGGTEAF
>TRBV6-4|TRBJ2-3
ASSDSRGGASDTQY
>TRBV5-8|TRBJ2-2
ASSHGTGPAGELF
>TRBV6-5|TRBJ2-7
ASSYSRGPYEQY
>TRBV5-5|TRBJ1-6
ASSLEGESSYNSPLH
>TRBV18|TRBJ1-6
ASSPLDRDSPLH
>TRBV10-3|TRBJ2-5
AISDFEGARETQY
>TRBV7-2|TRBJ1-1
ASSSSAGSEAF
>TRBV20-1|TRBJ2-7
SAGRAYEQY
>TRBV14|TRBJ2-3
ASSQRVAGGTDTQY
>TRBV6-1|TRBJ1-1
ASSEPGGTEAF
>TRBV18|TRBJ1-1
ASSQTDSINTEAF
>TRBV9|TRBJ1-4
ASSVDRGTGAEKLF
>TRBV4-2|TRBJ2-5
ASSQDLGGEETQY
>TRBV7-9|TRBJ2-3
ASSLGRQGREDTQY
>TRBV5-4|TRBJ2-7
ASSLGGTGSYEQY
>TRBV7-2|TRBJ1-5
ASSLAEYQPQH
>TRBV5-1|TRBJ2-7
ASSSSDSPYEQY
>TRBV7-2|TRBJ1-1
ASSQGQNTEAF
>TRBV2|TRBJ1-6
ASRPGQSFGNSPLH
>TRBV7-9|TRBJ1-2
ASSSYHSLTGTGYT
>TRBV18|TRBJ2-7
ASSPGGQGLSSYEQY
>TRBV6-5|TRBJ1-2
ASSTGFGYT
>TRBV7-9|TRBJ1-1
ASSLDLGRLAF
>TRBV28|TRBJ2-7
ASSLVDRSYEQY
>TRBV7-2|TRBJ2-7
ASSLWDRDNDEQY
>TRBV18|TRBJ1-3
ASSIGTGASSGNTIY
>TRBV11-2|TRBJ2-7
ASSPTTANYEQY
>TRBV4-1|TRBJ2-2
AGGGANTGELF
>TRBV28|TRBJ2-7
ASNTKGGSYEQY
>TRBV2|TRBJ2-7
ASNQRGSLGSYEQY
>TRBV27|TRBJ1-1
ASSPRVSPNTEAF
>TRBV2|TRBJ2-5
ASSQLAAQETQY
>TRBV5-1|TRBJ1-5
ASSPGYSNQPQH
>TRBV5-1|TRBJ1-1
ASSLTTVRVQKAF
>TRBV6-2/TRBV6-3|TRBJ2-7
ASSPQGQLAGASYEQY
>TRBV27|TRBJ2-3
ASSLTSGRVTDTQY